The rows below give T cell receptor beta chains drawn from one sample of a study of blood T cell repertoires in COVID-19. Clones were sequenced by immunoSEQ multiplex PCR, and TCRdb holds only the in-frame ones, with some missing. The sample contains some 200,000 clones, 81% of which appear only once. Source material: peripheral blood. These receptors all stem from a woman aged 40 to 50 with COVID-19, enrolled during active disease. CDR3s include the opening cysteine and the closing phenylalanine or tryptophan. The D gene is left open where the match is weak. Clone size is not always given. Where it is, it says once, few, many or a class for expanded clones.

CDR3 DNA | CDR3 protein | D gene | clone size | J gene | V gene
TGTGCCAGCTCACCACTGGCTAGCGGGGAAAACATTCAGTACTTC | CASSPLASGENIQYF | TRBD2 | NA | TRBJ2-4 | TRBV18
TGTGCCAGCAGCCGGGAGGGGCATAGGTCACCCCTCCACTTT | CASSREGHRSPLHF | NA | NA | TRBJ1-6 | TRBV7-2
TGTGCCAGCAGCTTAGCGGCTTCCTATGGCTACACCTTC | CASSLAASYGYTF | NA | NA | TRBJ1-2 | TRBV7-2
TGTGCCAGCAGTTCTTGGACTAGCGGGGAGACCCAGTACTTC | CASSSWTSGETQYF | TRBD2 | NA | TRBJ2-5 | TRBV27
TGTGCCAGCAGCGCCCTTGTGGGAGGGTTGGAAAAACTGTTTTTT | CASSALVGGLEKLFF | NA | NA | TRBJ1-4 | TRBV9
TGTGCCATCAGTGAGGGGGCCCACGGCTACACCTTC | CAISEGAHGYTF | NA | NA | TRBJ1-2 | TRBV10-3
TGTGCCAGTAGTACTAGCGGGACCGGGGAGCTGTTTTTT | CASSTSGTGELFF | TRBD2 | NA | TRBJ2-2 | TRBV19
TGTGCCAGCAGCTTACTACAGCTAAACACTGAAGCTTTCTTT | CASSLLQLNTEAFF | NA | NA | TRBJ1-1 | TRBV7-9
TGTGCCAGCAGGTCCACTAGCGGGGGATTAAATGAGCAGTTCTTC | CASRSTSGGLNEQFF | TRBD2 | NA | TRBJ2-1 | TRBV27
TGTGCCAGTAGAACCTCCGGGACTAGCGTCCCGGGTTTCTTC | CASRTSGTSVPGFF | TRBD2 | medium-sized | TRBJ2-1 | TRBV19
TGTGCCAGCAGCCAAGATCTAGGGAGGACGAATGAGCAGTTCTTC | CASSQDLGRTNEQFF | NA | NA | TRBJ2-1 | TRBV3-1/TRBV3-2
TGTGCCAGTACAAAACGACTAGCGGGACAAGAGACCCAGTACTTC | CASTKRLAGQETQYF | TRBD2 | few | TRBJ2-5 | TRBV19
TGTGCCAGCAGGTTCAGCGGCCAAACTGAAGCTTTCTTT | CASRFSGQTEAFF | NA | few | TRBJ1-1 | TRBV27
TGCGCCAGCAGCAAAGGGAGTAGGGATTCACCCCTCCACTTT | CASSKGSRDSPLHF | NA | NA | TRBJ1-6 | TRBV5-1
TGCGCCAGCGGACAAAGGGAGGGAGAGTATGGCTACACCTTC | CASGQREGEYGYTF | NA | few | TRBJ1-2 | TRBV4-1
TGTGCCAGCAGTGAATATCGGGACAGGGCAACAGATACGCAGTATTTT | CASSEYRDRATDTQYF | TRBD1 | NA | TRBJ2-3 | TRBV6-1
TGTGCCAGCAGCTCCCGACAGAACACTGAAGCTTTCTTT | CASSSRQNTEAFF | NA | NA | TRBJ1-1 | TRBV7-6
TGTGCCAGCAGTGTTCTTTTTTCACAGACAGGAACCAAAAACATTCAGTACTTC | CASSVLFSQTGTKNIQYF | NA | NA | TRBJ2-4 | TRBV6-1
TGTGCCAGCAGCTTGGGACTAGCAGGGGATACGCAGTATTTT | CASSLGLAGDTQYF | TRBD2 | NA | TRBJ2-3 | TRBV5-8
TGTGCCAGCAGAAGGAGTATGAACACTGAAGCTTTCTTT | CASRRSMNTEAFF | NA | NA | TRBJ1-1 | TRBV6-5
TGCGCCAGCAGCTGGGGGACTGCTTTTACCTACGAGCAGTACTTC | CASSWGTAFTYEQYF | NA | NA | TRBJ2-7 | TRBV5-1
TGTGCCACCCAAGAGGGGGTAGGCGGGGAGCTGTTTTTT | CATQEGVGGELFF | NA | NA | TRBJ2-2 | TRBV7-3
TGTGCCAGCAGCACCGCTACTAGCGCCTACAATGAGCAGTTCTTC | CASSTATSAYNEQFF | TRBD2 | few | TRBJ2-1 | TRBV9
TGTGCCAGCAGCCACACTAGCGGGAGTTACAATGAGCAGTTCTTC | CASSHTSGSYNEQFF | TRBD2 | once | TRBJ2-1 | TRBV3-1/TRBV3-2
TGTGCCATCCGGACCCCCAGGGAGGGATACTATGGCTACACCTTC | CAIRTPREGYYGYTF | NA | NA | TRBJ1-2 | TRBV28
TGTGCCAGCAGCCAAGCCGGGACAGCAACTTCACCCCTCCACTTT | CASSQAGTATSPLHF | TRBD1 | NA | TRBJ1-6 | TRBV14